These 7 T cell receptor beta chains were sequenced from one sample in a study of blood T cell repertoires in COVID-19. The data were produced by immunoSEQ multiplex PCR, yet TCRdb's version contains in-frame clones alone and is incomplete. The sample holds about 35,000 clones; 80% to 95% are singletons and the top ten take roughly 19%. Material: peripheral blood. The receptors come from a man older than 75 with acute or convalescent COVID-19.

This CDR3 reads CASSTSHSRTNEKLFF. As DNA, the CDR3 is TGTGCCAGTAGTACCTCACACAGTCGAACTAATGAAAAACTGTTTTTT. This rearrangement joins TRBV19 to TRBJ1-4; D gene uncertain. Germline V gives CDR1 LNHDA, CDR2 SQIVND (reference sequence). The length of the CDR3 is 16 residues. Trimming stripped 4 bases from V and 1 base from J, with 13 bases between. The full variable domain, its missing parts supplied by reference TRBV19 and TRBJ1-4, is DGGITQSPKYLFRKEGQNVTLSCEQNLNHDAMYWYRQDPGQGLRLIYYSQIVNDFQKGDIAEGYSVSREKKESFPLTVTSAQKNPTAFYLCASSTSHSRTNEKLFFGSGTQLSVL.

The chain has TRBV11-3 and TRBJ2-5; 8 bases line up with TRBD1. Germline V gene lookup returns CDR1 SGHNT and CDR2 YENEEA. The trim removed 5 bases at V and 1 base at J, leaving 3 bases unmatched. The CDR3 has 14 amino acids. CDR3 amino acids: CASSATGGQETQYF. DNA for the CDR3: TGTGCCAGCAGCGCTACAGGGGGCCAAGAGACCCAGTACTTC.

The rearrangement joins TRBV30 to TRBJ1-2; D is undetermined. In germline, CDR1 is GTSNPN, CDR2 SVGIG (reference sequence). V dropped 4 bases and J dropped 0 bases, with 12 bases sitting between them. CDR3 size: 14 residues. CDR3 residues: CAWTRQETNYGYTF. The DNA of the CDR3 is TGTGCCTGGACCCGACAAGAAACTAACTATGGCTACACCTTC.

The genes are TRBV6-6 and TRBJ1-2; D may be TRBD1 (6 bases). V shed 5 bases and J shed 0 bases, with 19 bases lying between them. Looked up from germline, CDR1 is MNHNY and CDR2 is SVGAGI (reference sequence). This CDR3 region has 17 residues. The DNA of the CDR3 is TGTGCCAGCAGTCCCCGGAAGGGGGGGCCTCCTAACTATGGCTACACCTTC. It is translated as CASSPRKGGPPNYGYTF.

The CDR3 DNA is TGCGCCAGCAGCGCAACAGGGGCGGACACTGAAGCTTTCTTT. The encoded protein is CASSATGADTEAFF. V is TRBV5-1 and J is TRBJ1-1; TRBD1 aligns across 7 bases. The CDR3 extends over 14 amino acids. The V gene's germline CDR1 is SGHRS and CDR2 YFSETQ. V lost 4 bases and J lost 3; bases outside the gene matches: 6.

This chain uses TRBV6-6 with TRBJ1-3; TRBD1 aligns across 8 bases. V shed 2 bases and J 5 bases; nucleotides not matched to a gene: 8. Germline loops: CDR1 MNHNY, CDR2 SVGAGI (reference sequence). CDR3 length: 16 residues. CDR3 sequence: CASSYGPGQGRNTIYF. The CDR3 bases are TGTGCCAGCAGTTACGGGCCCGGACAGGGAAGAAACACCATATATTTT.

On this clone itself: One end of the junction does not line up with germline, which may come from a read error. The chain is built from TRBV3-1 (or the pseudogene TRBV3-2) and TRBJ2-1, with D perhaps matching TRBD1 (6 bases). The CDR3 totals 16 residues. Germline CDR1 LGHDT, CDR2 YNNKEL (reference sequence). The CDR3 sequence: CASSQDGTGHYYEQFF. Here the CDR3 DNA reads TGTGCCAGCAGCCAAGATGGAACAGGGCACTACTATGAGCAGTTCTTC.